This T cell receptor (beta chain) appears in the sequencing data of a study of human T cells and chemical hapten exposure listed by TCRdb under 2021. At the level of the whole study: For sensitization, 2% DPC in acetone was applied to a 2 cm by 2 cm area of upper inner arm skin. Throughout the approximately 25-week study period, patients were also given weekly therapeutic DPC doses on the scalp. Patch testing was performed on the upper back with Finn chambers containing 0.01% DPC, and the patch tests were scored after 6 days according to International Contact Dermatitis Research Group standards. Alopecia areata with under or over 50% scalp involvement, alopecia totalis and alopecia universalis were represented in the patient cohort, which was mostly female. Libraries were pooled for sequencing, and per-sample TCR yields varied mainly because of small differences in library volumes within the pool. This study followed changes in the peripheral blood TCR repertoire in vivo during primary and secondary sensitization of alopecia patients to the hapten diphenylcyclopropenone (DPC). Blood samples were taken from patients before sensitization (week 0) and then at 2, 6 and about 24 weeks after DPC sensitization. For TCR sequencing, blood came from approximately 29 alopecia patients at anywhere from one to four time points (pre-sensitization, 2, 6 and 24 weeks). Each blood RNA sample was used to sequence both TCR alpha and TCR beta chains.

In regard to this clonotype: Its antigen is still unknown. At one of its ends the junction is not consistent with the germline gene, which may arise from a read error.

Libraries were made using RACE. The run used a NextSeq 500. Library preparation attached unique molecular identifiers to individual cDNA molecules for quantitative, reproducible TCR counting. The paper's data handling went like this. Samples had a median of around 92,000 TCRs, with a range from roughly 20,000 to 690,600. V, J and CDR3 annotation of the TCR reads was performed with the Decombinator software suite. Every sample was subsampled to the same number of TCRs (28,000) for the PS versus PT1 abundance plots. Expanded TCRs were defined as absent before sensitization and observed at least eight times at the 2-week time point. TCRdb handled the public reads itself, with Q25 trimming in fastp and clone calling in MiXCR, and kept productive beta chains. Rows with a matching CDR3 protein are joined into one entry that keeps the most common DNA and genes. TCRdb assigned the V and J calls; the authors' analysis was not used. Present in this sample are tens of thousands of distinct CDR3 sequences, around 12% of which were seen just once. The leading ten clones occupy around 1.9% of the sample.

In the paper's terms, the time point label means: pre-sensitization, week 0. The label giving this sample's treatment or condition can be read as: therapeutic diphenylcyclopropenone sensitization with weekly scalp DPC. Total RNA was extracted from unfractionated whole blood that had been collected in Tempus Blood RNA tubes. Blood at each patch-test visit was drawn before the patch test was applied. Eligible patients were aged 18 to 70, diagnosed with alopecia, deemed suitable for DPC therapy, and excluded if pregnant. The CDR3 starts with the cysteine, ends with the phenylalanine, and has 14 residues. Only the CDR3 DNA is retained, 42 bases long and in frame from the first base. For CDR1 and CDR2, the germline V gene (reference sequence) lists SSHAT and FNYEAQ. Paper-wide results and their limitations: After repeated subsampling, changes were observed in the strength of the expansion versus patch-test correlation and in the threshold at which the correlation became significant. Alopecia, a presumed autoimmune disease, was present in all patients, so the immune response of the patients might differ from that of healthy individuals. DPC sensitization did not change the number of TCRs with a frequency above 1 in 1000, and there was no evidence of changes in global repertoire structure. Patch test score correlated positively with the number of PT1 expanded TCRs, reaching significance at thresholds 8, 16 and 32 but not at 4. Significantly more large CDR3 similarity clusters were formed by expanded TCRs than by pre-sensitization or healthy control sets, consistent with antigen-driven responses.

This receptor was identified in a woman aged 35 to 49 with alopecia areata. Some clones in this sample may be carry-over from other donors' samples. The chain is assembled from TRBV7-7 and TRBJ2-5; the D gene remains uncertain. The sequencing here drew on whole blood, taken in connection with sensitization to the hapten diphenylcyclopropenone (DPC). The CDR3 region has the sequence CASSPTGSQETQYF. In nucleotide form, the sequence is TGTGCTAGCAGCCCCACCGGCAGCCAAGAGACCCAGTACTTC.